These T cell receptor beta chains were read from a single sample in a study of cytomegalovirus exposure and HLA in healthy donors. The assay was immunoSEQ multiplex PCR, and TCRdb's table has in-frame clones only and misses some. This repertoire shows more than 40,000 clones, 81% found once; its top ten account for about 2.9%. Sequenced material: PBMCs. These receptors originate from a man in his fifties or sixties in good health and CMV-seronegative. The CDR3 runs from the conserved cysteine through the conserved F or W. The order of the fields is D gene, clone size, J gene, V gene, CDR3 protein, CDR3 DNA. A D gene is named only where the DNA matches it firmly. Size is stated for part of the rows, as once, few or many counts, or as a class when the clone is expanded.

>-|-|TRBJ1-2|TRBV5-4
CASSPGGANYGYTF
TGTGCCAGCAGCCCCGGGGGAGCTAACTATGGCTACACCTTC
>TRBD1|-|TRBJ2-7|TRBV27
CASSSRGTGEYEQYF
TGTGCCAGCAGTTCCCGGGGGACAGGGGAGTACGAGCAGTACTTC
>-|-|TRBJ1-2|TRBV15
CATSREEGVWTGNF
TGTGCCACCAGCAGAGAAGAGGGGGTATGGACCGGGAACTTC
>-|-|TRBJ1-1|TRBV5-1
CASSLRGEGNTEAFF
TGCGCCAGCAGCTTGCGAGGGGAGGGGAACACTGAAGCTTTCTTT
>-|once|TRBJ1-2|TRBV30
CAWTPTGYYGYTF
TGTGCCTGGACCCCTACGGGTTACTATGGCTACACCTTC
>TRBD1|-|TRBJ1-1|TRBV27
CASSPRDRLSKAFF
TGTGCCAGCAGTCCTCGGGACAGGCTTTCGAAGGCTTTCTTT
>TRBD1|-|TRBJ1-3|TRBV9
CASSVGTGRNTIYF
TGTGCCAGCAGCGTCGGGACAGGGAGAAACACCATATATTTT
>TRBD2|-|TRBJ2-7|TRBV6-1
CASSEGLAGGAKRYEQYF
TGTGCCAGCAGTGAAGGGCTAGCGGGAGGGGCAAAAAGGTACGAGCAGTACTTC
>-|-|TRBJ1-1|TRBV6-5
CASSYREGMNTEAFF
TGTGCCAGCAGTTACAGGGAGGGTATGAACACTGAAGCTTTCTTT
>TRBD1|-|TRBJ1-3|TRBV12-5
CASGSGTERNTIYF
TGTGCTAGTGGCTCCGGGACAGAGAGAAACACCATATATTTT
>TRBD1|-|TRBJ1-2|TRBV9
CASSAQGNYGYTF
TGTGCCAGCAGCGCACAGGGGAACTATGGCTACACCTTC
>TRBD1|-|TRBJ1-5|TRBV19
CASTLTGEIAQPQHF
TGTGCCAGTACCCTAACAGGGGAGATAGCTCAGCCCCAGCATTTT
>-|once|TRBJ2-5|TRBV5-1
CASSSSRRETQYF
TGCGCCAGCAGCTCATCGCGCAGGGAGACCCAGTACTTC
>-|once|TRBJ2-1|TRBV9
CASSATRGLNEQFF
TGTGCCAGCAGCGCGACACGTGGACTGAATGAGCAGTTCTTC
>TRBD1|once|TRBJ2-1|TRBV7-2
CASRQGDSYNEQFF
TGTGCCAGCAGACAGGGGGACTCCTACAATGAGCAGTTCTTC
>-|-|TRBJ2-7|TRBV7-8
CASSLELGGSYEQYF
TGTGCCAGCAGCTTAGAACTGGGGGGCTCCTACGAGCAGTACTTC
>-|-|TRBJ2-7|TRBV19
CASSMQGTPYEQYF
TGTGCCAGTAGTATGCAGGGGACCCCGTACGAGCAGTACTTC
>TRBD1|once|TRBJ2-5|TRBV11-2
CASRVDRGQETQYF
TGTGCCAGCAGAGTTGACAGGGGGCAAGAGACCCAGTACTTC
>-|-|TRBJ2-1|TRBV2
CASSLERSNEQFF
TGTGCCAGCAGTCTGGAGAGGAGCAATGAGCAGTTCTTC
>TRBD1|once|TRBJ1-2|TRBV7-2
CASSSGGQGPYGYTF
TGTGCCAGCAGCTCAGGGGGCCAGGGGCCCTATGGCTACACCTTC
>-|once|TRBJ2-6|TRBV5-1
CASSFHTGLVSGANVLTF
TGCGCCAGCAGCTTTCACACAGGGTTAGTCTCTGGGGCCAACGTCCTGACTTTC
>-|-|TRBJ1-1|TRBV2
CASSRVPNTEAFF
TGTGCCAGCAGCAGGGTCCCGAACACTGAAGCTTTCTTT
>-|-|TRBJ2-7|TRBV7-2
CASSLVGPRYEQYF
TGTGCCAGCAGCTTAGTTGGGCCTCGCTACGAGCAGTACTTC
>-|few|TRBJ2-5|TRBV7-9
CASSLEGGSWTQYF
TGTGCCAGCAGCTTAGAAGGGGGTTCGTGGACCCAGTACTTC
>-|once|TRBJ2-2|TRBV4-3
CASSQDHGKGNTGELFF
TGCGCCAGCAGCCAAGATCACGGGAAGGGGAACACCGGGGAGCTGTTTTTT